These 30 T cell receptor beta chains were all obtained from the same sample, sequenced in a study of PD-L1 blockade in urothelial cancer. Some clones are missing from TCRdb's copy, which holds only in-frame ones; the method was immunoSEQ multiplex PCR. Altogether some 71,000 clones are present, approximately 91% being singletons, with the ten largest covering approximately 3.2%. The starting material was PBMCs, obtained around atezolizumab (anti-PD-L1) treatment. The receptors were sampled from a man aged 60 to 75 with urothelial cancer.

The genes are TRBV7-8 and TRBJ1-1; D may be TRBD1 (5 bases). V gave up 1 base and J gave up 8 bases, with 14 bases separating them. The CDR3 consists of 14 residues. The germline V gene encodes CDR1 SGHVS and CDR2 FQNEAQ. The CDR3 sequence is CASSLGDGGREAFF. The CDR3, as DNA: TGTGCCAGCAGCTTAGGGGACGGGGGTCGGGAAGCTTTCTTT.

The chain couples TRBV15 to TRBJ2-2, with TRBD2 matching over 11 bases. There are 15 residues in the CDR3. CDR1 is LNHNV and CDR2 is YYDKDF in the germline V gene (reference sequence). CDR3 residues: CATGLAGGHTGELFF. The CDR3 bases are TGTGCTACAGGGTTAGCGGGAGGGCACACCGGGGAGCTGTTTTTT.

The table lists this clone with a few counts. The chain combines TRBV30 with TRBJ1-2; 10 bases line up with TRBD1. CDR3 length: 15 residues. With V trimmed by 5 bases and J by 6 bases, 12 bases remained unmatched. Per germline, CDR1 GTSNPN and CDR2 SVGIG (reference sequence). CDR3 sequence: CAWGGISGTGDGYTF. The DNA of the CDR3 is TGTGCCTGGGGGGGTATCTCCGGGACAGGGGATGGCTACACCTTC.

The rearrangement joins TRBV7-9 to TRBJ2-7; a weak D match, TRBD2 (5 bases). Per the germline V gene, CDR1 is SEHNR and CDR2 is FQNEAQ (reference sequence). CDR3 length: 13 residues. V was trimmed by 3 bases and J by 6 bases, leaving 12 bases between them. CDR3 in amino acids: CASSLNGVVEQYF. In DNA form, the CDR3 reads TGTGCCAGCAGCTTGAACGGGGTAGTCGAGCAGTACTTC.

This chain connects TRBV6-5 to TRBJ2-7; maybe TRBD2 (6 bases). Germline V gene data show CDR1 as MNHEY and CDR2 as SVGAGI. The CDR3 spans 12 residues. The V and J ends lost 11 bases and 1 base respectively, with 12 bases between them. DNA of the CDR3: TGTGCCTGCGGGACCAGTTCCTACGAGCAGTACTTC. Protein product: CACGTSSYEQYF.

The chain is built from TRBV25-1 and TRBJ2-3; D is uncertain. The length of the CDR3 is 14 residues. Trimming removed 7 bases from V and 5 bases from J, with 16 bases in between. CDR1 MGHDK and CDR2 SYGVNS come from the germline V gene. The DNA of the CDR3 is TGTGCCAGCACCCCCTATTCCCCTGGAGATACGCAGTATTTT. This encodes CASTPYSPGDTQYF.

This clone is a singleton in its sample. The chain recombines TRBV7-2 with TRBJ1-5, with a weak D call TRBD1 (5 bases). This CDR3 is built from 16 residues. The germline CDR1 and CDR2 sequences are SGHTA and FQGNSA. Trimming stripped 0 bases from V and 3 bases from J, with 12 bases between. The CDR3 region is CASSLALGAHNQPQHF. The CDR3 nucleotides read TGTGCCAGCAGCTTAGCTTTAGGGGCCCACAATCAGCCCCAGCATTTT.

The CDR3 protein is CASSSLHQGLVHEQYF. For the CDR3, the DNA is TGTGCCAGCAGCTCACTCCACCAGGGACTAGTCCACGAGCAGTACTTC. V gene TRBV7-9 combines with J gene TRBJ2-7, with 8 bases that match TRBD2. Germline CDR1 and CDR2: SEHNR and FQNEAQ (reference sequence). Unmatched junction bases numbered 13, after V lost 4 bases and J lost 5 bases. The CDR3 extends over 16 amino acids.

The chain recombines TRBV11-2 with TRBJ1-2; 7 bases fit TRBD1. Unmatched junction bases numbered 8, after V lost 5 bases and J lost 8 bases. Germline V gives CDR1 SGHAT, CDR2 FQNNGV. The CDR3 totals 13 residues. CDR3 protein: CASSPRQGLGYTF. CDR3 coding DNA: TGTGCCAGCAGCCCACGACAGGGTCTCGGCTACACCTTC.

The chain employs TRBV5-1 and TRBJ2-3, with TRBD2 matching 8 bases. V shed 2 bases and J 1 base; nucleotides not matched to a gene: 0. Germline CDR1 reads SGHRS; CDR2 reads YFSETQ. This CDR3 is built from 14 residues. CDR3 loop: CASSFSGGTDTQYF. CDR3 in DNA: TGCGCCAGCAGCTTTAGCGGGGGCACAGATACGCAGTATTTT.

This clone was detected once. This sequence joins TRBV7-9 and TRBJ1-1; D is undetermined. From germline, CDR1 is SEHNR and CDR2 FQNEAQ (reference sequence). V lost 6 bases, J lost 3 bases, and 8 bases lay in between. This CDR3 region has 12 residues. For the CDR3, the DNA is TGTGCCAGCAGGAGAGAGGACACTGAAGCTTTCTTT. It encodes CASRREDTEAFF. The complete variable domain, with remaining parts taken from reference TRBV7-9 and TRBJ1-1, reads DTGVSQNPRHKITKRGQNVTFRCDPISEHNRLYWYRQTLGQGPEFLTYFQNEAQLEKSRLLSDRFSAERPKGSFSTLEIQRTEQGDSAMYLCASRREDTEAFFGQGTRLTVV.

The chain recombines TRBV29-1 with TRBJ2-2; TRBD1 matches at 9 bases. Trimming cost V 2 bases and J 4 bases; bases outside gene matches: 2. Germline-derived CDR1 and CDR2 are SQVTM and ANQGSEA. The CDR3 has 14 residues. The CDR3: CSVEPGQGTGELFF. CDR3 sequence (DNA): TGCAGCGTTGAACCGGGACAGGGCACCGGGGAGCTGTTTTTT.

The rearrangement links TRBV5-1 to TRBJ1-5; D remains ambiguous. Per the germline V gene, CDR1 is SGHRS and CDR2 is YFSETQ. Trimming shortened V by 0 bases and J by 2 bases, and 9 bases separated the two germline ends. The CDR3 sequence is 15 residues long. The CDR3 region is CASSLEGEGNQPQHF. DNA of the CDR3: TGCGCCAGCAGCTTGGAAGGAGAAGGCAATCAGCCCCAGCATTTT.

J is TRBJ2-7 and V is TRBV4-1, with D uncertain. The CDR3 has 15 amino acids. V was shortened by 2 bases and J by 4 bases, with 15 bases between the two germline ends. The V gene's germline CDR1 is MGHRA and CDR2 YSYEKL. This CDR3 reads CASSQTTAGLYEQYF. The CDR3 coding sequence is TGCGCCAGCAGCCAAACTACTGCCGGGTTGTACGAGCAGTACTTC.

CDR3 sequence: CSGREDYGYTF. The CDR3 coding sequence is TGCAGTGGCAGGGAGGACTATGGCTACACCTTC. V gene TRBV20-1 combines with J gene TRBJ1-2, with D possibly matching TRBD1 (5 bases). The CDR3 is made up of 11 amino acids. V was trimmed by 7 bases and J by 3 bases, leaving 9 bases between them. The germline V gene has CDR1 DFQATT and CDR2 SNEGSKA (reference sequence).

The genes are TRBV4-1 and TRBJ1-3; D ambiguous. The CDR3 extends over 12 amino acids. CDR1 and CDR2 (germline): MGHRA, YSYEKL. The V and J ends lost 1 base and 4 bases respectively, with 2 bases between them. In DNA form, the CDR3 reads TGCGCCAGCAGCCAAGCAGGAAACACCATATATTTT. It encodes CASSQAGNTIYF.

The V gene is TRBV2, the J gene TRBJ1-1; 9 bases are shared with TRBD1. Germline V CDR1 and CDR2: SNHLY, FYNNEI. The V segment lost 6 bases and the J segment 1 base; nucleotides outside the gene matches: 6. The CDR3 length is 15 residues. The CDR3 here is CASSLQGAGNTEAFF. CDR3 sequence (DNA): TGTGCCAGCAGCCTACAGGGGGCCGGGAACACTGAAGCTTTCTTT.

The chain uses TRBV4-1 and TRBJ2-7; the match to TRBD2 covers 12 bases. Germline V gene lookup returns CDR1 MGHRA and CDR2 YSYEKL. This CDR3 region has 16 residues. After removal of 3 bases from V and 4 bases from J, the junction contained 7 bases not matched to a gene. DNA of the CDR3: TGCGCCAGCAGCCAGTCCACTAGCGGGGGGTCTTACGAGCAGTACTTC. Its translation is CASSQSTSGGSYEQYF.

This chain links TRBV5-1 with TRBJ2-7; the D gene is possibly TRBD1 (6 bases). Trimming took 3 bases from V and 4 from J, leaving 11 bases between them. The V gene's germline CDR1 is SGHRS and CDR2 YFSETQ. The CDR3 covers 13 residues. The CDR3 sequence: CASSWDKKYEQYF. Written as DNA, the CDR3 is TGCGCCAGCAGCTGGGACAAGAAATACGAGCAGTACTTC.

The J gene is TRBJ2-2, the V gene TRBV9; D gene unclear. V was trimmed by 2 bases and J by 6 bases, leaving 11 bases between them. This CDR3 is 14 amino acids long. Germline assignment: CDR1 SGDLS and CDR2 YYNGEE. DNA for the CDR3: TGTGCCAGCAGCGTCGAGACTGAATCCGGGGAGCTGTTTTTT. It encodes CASSVETESGELFF.

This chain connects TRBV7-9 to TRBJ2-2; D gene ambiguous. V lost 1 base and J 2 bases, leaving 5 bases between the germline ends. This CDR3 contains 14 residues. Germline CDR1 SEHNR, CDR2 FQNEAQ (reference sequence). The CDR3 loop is CASSLETNTGELFF. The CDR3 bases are TGTGCCAGCAGCTTAGAGACAAACACCGGGGAGCTGTTTTTT.

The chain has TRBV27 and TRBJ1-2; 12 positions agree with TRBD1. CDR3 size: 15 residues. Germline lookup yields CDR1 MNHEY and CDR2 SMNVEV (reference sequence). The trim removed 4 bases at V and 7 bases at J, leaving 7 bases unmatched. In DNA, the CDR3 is TGTGCCAGCAGTTCCCCGGGACAGGGGGCGGCTGGCTACACCTTC. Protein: CASSSPGQGAAGYTF.

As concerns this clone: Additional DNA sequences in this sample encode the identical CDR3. This CDR3 reads CAWSTSGGVETQYF. For the CDR3, the DNA is TGTGCCTGGAGTACGAGCGGGGGGGTGGAGACCCAGTACTTC. The chain links TRBV30 to TRBJ2-5; 10 bases match TRBD2. The CDR3 extends over 14 amino acids. The trim removed 2 bases at V and 5 bases at J, leaving 5 bases unmatched. CDR1 and CDR2 (germline): GTSNPN, SVGIG (reference sequence).

CDR3 loop: CASSFRGRDYGYTF. CDR3 DNA: TGTGCCAGCAGTTTCCGGGGGAGGGACTATGGCTACACCTTC. The chain recombines TRBV28 with TRBJ1-2, with D perhaps TRBD1 (5 bases). Trimming shortened V by 3 bases and J by 3 bases, and 11 bases separated the two germline ends. The CDR3 covers 14 residues. Germline V gene lookup returns CDR1 MDHEN and CDR2 SYDVKM.

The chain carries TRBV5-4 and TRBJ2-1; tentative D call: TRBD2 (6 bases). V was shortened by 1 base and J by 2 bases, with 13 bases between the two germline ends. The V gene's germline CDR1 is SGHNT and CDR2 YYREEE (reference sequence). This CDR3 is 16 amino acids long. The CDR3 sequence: CASSLRREFPYNEQFF. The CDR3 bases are TGTGCCAGCAGCTTGAGACGGGAGTTCCCCTACAATGAGCAGTTCTTC.

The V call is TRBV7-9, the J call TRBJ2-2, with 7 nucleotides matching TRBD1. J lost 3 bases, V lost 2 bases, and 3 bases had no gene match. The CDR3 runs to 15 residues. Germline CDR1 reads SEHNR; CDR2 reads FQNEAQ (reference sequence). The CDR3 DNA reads TGTGCCAGCAGCTTATGGGACAGAGACACCGGGGAGCTGTTTTTT. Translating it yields CASSLWDRDTGELFF.

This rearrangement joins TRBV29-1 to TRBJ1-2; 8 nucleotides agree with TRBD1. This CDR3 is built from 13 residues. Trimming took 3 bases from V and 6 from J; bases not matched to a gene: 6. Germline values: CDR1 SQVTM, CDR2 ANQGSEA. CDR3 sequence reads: CSVDVQGANGYTF. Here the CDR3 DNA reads TGCAGCGTTGATGTTCAGGGGGCTAATGGCTACACCTTC.

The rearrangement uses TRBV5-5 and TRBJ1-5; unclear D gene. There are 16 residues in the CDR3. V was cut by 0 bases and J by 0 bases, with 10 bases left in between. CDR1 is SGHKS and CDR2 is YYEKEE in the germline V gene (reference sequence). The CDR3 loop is CASSLVVTDSNQPQHF. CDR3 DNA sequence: TGTGCCAGCAGCTTGGTGGTAACAGATAGCAATCAGCCCCAGCATTTT.

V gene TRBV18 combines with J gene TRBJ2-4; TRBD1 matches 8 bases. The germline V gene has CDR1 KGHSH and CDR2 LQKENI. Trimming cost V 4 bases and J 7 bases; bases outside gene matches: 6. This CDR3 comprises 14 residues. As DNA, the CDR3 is TGTGCCAGCTCACAAGGACAGGGTGTTAACATTCAGTACTTC. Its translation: CASSQGQGVNIQYF.

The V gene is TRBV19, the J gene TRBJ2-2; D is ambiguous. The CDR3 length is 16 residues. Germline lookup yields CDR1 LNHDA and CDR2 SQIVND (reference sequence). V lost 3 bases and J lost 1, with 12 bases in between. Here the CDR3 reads CASSIGVQRNTGELFF. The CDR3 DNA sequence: TGTGCCAGTAGTATCGGTGTCCAAAGGAACACCGGGGAGCTGTTTTTT.